This TCR beta chain was recovered during a study of blood T cell repertoires in COVID-19. Study-level information: Sources were T cells, B-cell-depleted T cells, or PBMCs; the material itself was cDNA or gDNA.

Using immunoSEQ multiplex PCR, the repertoire was profiled, and TCRdb retains in-frame clones only, with some absent. The sample carries tens of thousands of clones, roughly nine tenths recorded once. The germline gives CDR1 SGHRS, CDR2 YFSETQ. Trimming pared 1 base from V and 8 bases from J, leaving 16 bases between. The CDR3 loop spans 15 amino acids. Seattle enrolled patients during active infection and tracked them longitudinally. Sample: peripheral blood. This TCR came from a man aged 70 or older with COVID-19, enrolled during active disease. This chain joins TRBV5-1 and TRBJ2-1; tentative D call: TRBD1 (6 bases). The CDR3 reads CASSLYSATGYEQFF. In nucleotides, the CDR3 is TGCGCCAGCAGCTTGTATAGCGCTACAGGGTATGAGCAGTTCTTC.